This T cell receptor beta chain appears in the sequencing data of a study of CXCR3-negative and CXCR3-positive naive CD8 T cells. The study's findings and limits: Comparably high diversity marked both naive subsets, whereas memory CD8+ cells had much lower diversity.

CDR1 and CDR2 from the germline V gene are LGHDT and YNNKEL (reference sequence). The CDR3 length is 19 residues. In the case of this clonotype: The antigen is unknown.

Preparation of TRB cDNA libraries relied on 5' RACE carrying UMI labels. TCRdb re-called the 5' RACE reads, yielding one record per CDR3 amino acid sequence without DNA. This sample carries 50,000 to 65,000 distinct CDR3 sequences, with more than 3.5% going to the ten biggest clones. Material: naive CXCR3- CD8+ T cells from blood. Stated subset: CD45RO-CCR7+CD27+CD95- naive CD8+ T cells lacking CXCR3 (TNR3-). The sequence was obtained from a human donor in good health. Some clones in this sample may be carry-over from other donors' samples. This rearrangement joins TRBV3-1 to TRBJ2-1; absent DNA, TCRdb's TRBD2 call cannot be checked. The CDR3 here is CASSQEIRMGREFDNEQFF.